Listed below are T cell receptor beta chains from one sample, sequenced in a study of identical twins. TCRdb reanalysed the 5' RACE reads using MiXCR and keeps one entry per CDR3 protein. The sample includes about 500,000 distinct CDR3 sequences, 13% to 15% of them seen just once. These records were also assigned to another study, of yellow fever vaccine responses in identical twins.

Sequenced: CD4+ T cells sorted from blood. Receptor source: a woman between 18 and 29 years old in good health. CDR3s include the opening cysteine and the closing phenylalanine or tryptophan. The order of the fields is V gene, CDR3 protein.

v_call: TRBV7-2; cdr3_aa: CASILFETGANVLTF
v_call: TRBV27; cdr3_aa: CATSTPSRDTQYF
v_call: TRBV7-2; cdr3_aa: CASSPGLAGDTQYF
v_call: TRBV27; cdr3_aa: CASSPYRQGNQPQHF
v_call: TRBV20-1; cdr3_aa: CSARGQGGTEAFF
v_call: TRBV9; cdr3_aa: CASSVDPGATDTQYF
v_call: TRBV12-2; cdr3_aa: CASRLVPGYEQYF
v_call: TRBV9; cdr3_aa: CASSVGQEDYYEQYF
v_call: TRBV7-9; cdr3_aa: CASSLAGGDTQYF
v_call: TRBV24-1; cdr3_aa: CATSEAGTGVHEQYF
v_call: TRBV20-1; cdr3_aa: CSARDLQGYEQYF
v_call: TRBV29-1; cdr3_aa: CSVELQGASGELFF
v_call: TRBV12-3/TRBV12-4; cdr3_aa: CASARTEGAGELFF
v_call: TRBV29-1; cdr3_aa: CSVVGSIYGYTF
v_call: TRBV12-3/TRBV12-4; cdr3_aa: CASALWVVGANVLTF
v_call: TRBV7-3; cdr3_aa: CASSPQRGNNEQFF
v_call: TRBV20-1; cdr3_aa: CSARVPQGLAGVETQYF
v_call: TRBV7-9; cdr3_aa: CASSYEGWADTDTQYF
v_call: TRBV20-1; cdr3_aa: CSAGGAGGTDTQYF